These T cell receptor beta chains were read from a single sample in a study of blood T cell repertoires in COVID-19. Clones were sequenced by immunoSEQ multiplex PCR, and TCRdb holds only the in-frame ones, with some missing. Among 150,000 to 200,000 clones, over 75% were seen once, and the ten largest hold around 10%. The sample consisted of PBMCs or T cells enriched from blood (not recorded which). The receptors were sampled from a man aged 50 or older who had recovered from COVID-19. CDR3s leave out the opening cysteine and the closing phenylalanine or tryptophan. Each record gives: CDR3 protein, clone size, V gene, J gene. Part of the rows lack a size; the others show once, few, many or a class for expanded clones.

ASSEVDRDRGH	-	TRBV6-1	TRBJ1-6
ASSLGRVNQPQH	few	TRBV28	TRBJ1-5
AWSVFEGFRLPGANVLT	-	TRBV30	TRBJ2-6
ASSLTSTDTQY	few	TRBV5-1	TRBJ2-3
ASSEGEGSYNSPLH	few	TRBV6-1	TRBJ1-6
ASSHSPGGSYEQY	-	TRBV5-1	TRBJ2-7
ASSLEAYGYT	-	TRBV11-2	TRBJ1-2
ASSFGLTYEQY	-	TRBV28	TRBJ2-7
ASSLLAGENTGELF	-	TRBV5-1	TRBJ2-2
ASSERTSGNYEQY	-	TRBV2	TRBJ2-7
ASSLDGQRSQPQH	few	TRBV5-6	TRBJ1-5